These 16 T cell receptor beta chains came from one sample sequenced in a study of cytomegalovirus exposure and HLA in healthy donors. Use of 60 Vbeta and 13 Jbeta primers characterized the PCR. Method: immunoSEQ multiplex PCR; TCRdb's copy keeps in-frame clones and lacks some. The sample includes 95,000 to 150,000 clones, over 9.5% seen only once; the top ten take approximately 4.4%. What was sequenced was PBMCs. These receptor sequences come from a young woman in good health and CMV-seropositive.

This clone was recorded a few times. CDR3 nucleotide sequence: TGTGCCAGCAGCCCTACTACCCTCTCCTACAATGAGCAGTTCTTC. Residues: CASSPTTLSYNEQFF. This rearrangement joins TRBV7-2 to TRBJ2-1; no definite D call. Germline loops: CDR1 SGHTA, CDR2 FQGNSA. The CDR3 runs 15 residues. The V end lost 5 bases, the J end lost 0 bases, and 11 bases lay between the germline ends.

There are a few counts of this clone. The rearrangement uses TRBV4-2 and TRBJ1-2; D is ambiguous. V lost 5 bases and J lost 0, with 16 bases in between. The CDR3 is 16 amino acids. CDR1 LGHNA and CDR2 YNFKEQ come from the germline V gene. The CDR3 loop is CASSTPSAAANYGYTF. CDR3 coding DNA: TGTGCCAGCAGCACTCCCAGCGCCGCGGCTAACTATGGCTACACCTTC.

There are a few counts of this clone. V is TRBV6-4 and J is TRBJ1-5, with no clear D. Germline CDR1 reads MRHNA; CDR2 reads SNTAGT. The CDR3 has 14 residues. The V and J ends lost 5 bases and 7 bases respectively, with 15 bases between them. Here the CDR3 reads CASSSKLPWQPQHF. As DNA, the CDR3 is TGTGCCAGCAGTTCAAAGCTTCCATGGCAGCCCCAGCATTTT.

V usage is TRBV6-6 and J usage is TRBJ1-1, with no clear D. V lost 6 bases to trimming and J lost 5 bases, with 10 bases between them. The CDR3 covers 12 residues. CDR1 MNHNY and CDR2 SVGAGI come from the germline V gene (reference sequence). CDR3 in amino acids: CASRRSETEAFF. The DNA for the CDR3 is TGTGCCAGCAGGCGCTCGGAGACTGAAGCTTTCTTT.

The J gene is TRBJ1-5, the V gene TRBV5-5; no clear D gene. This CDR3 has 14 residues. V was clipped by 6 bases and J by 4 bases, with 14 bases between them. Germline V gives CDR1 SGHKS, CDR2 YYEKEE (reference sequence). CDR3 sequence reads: CASTDDNANQPQHF. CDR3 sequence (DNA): TGTGCCAGCACCGACGACAACGCTAATCAGCCCCAGCATTTT. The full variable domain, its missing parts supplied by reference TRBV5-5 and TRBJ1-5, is DAGVTQSPTHLIKTRGQQVTLRCSPISGHKSVSWYQQVLGQGPQFIFQYYEKEERGRGNFPDRFSARQFPNYSSELNVNALLLGDSALYLCASTDDNANQPQHFGDGTRLSIL.

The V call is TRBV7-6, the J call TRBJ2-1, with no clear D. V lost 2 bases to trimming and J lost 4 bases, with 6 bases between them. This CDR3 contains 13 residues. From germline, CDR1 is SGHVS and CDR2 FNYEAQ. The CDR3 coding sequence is TGTGCCAGCAGCTTATCTCTTTACAATGAGCAGTTCTTC. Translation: CASSLSLYNEQFF.

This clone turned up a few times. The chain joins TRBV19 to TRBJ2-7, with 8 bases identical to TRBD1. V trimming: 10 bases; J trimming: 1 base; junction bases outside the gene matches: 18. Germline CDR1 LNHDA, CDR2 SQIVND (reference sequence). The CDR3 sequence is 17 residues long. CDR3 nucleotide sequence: TGTGCCACCTCCCCCCAGGGGGCGCTTACATTTTCCTACGAGCAGTACTTC. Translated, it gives CATSPQGALTFSYEQYF.

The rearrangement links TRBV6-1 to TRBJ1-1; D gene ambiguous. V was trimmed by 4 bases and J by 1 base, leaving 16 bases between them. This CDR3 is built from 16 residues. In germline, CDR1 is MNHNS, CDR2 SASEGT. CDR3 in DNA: TGTGCCAGCAGTGGCCGGGAACCAAAAAAGAACACTGAAGCTTTCTTT. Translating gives CASSGREPKKNTEAFF.

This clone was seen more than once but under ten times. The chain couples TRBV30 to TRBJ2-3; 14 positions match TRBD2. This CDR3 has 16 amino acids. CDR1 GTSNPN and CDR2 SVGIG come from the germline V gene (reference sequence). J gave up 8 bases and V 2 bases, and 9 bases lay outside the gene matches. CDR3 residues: CAWSMGLAGAGSTQYF. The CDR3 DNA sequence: TGTGCCTGGAGTATGGGACTAGCGGGAGCGGGGAGTACGCAGTATTTT.

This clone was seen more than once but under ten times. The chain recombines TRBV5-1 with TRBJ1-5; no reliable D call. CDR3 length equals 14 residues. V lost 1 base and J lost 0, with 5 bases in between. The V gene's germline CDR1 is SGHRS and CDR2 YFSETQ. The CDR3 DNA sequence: TGCGCCAGCAGCTTGACAGTTAGCAATCAGCCCCAGCATTTT. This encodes CASSLTVSNQPQHF.

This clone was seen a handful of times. The CDR3 loop is CATYTGDATNEKLFF. CDR3 bases: TGTGCCACCTATACAGGGGATGCAACTAATGAAAAACTGTTTTTT. The chain joins TRBV28 to TRBJ1-4, with 7 bases aligning to TRBD1. J lost 0 bases, V lost 10 bases, and 8 bases had no gene match. This CDR3 region has 15 residues. The germline CDR1 and CDR2 sequences are MDHEN and SYDVKM.

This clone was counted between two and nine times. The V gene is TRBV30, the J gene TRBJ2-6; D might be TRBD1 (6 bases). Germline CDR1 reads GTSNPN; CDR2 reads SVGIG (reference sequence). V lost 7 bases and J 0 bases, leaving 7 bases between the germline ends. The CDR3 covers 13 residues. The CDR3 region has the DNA TGTGCCTTGGACAGCTCTGGGGCCAACGTCCTGACTTTC. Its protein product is CALDSSGANVLTF. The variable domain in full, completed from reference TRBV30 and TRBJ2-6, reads SQTIHQWPATLVQPVGSPLSLECTVEGTSNPNLYWYRQAAGRGLQLLFYSVGIGQISSEVPQNLSASRPQDRQFILSSKKLLLSDSGFYLCALDSSGANVLTFGAGSRLTVL.

CDR3 in amino acids: CASPREGRGEKLFF. In nucleotides, the CDR3 is TGCGCCAGCCCGAGGGAGGGACGAGGTGAAAAACTGTTTTTT. The chain combines TRBV5-1 with TRBJ1-4, with a tentative D call TRBD1 (5 bases). V lost 7 bases and J lost 7, with 17 bases in between. Germline V lookup: CDR1 SGHRS, CDR2 YFSETQ. The CDR3 contains 14 residues.

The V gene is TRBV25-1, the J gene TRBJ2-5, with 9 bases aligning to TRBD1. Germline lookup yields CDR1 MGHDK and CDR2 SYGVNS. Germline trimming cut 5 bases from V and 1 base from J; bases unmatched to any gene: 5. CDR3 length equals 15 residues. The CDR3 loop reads CASSKTGGGQETQYF. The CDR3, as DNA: TGTGCCAGCAGTAAGACAGGGGGGGGCCAAGAGACCCAGTACTTC.

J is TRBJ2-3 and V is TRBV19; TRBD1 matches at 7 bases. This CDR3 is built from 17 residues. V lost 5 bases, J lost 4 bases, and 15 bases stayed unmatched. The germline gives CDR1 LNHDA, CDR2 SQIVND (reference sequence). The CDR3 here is CASSRDSVATGADTQYF. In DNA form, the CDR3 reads TGTGCCAGTAGTCGGGACAGTGTGGCCACTGGGGCAGATACGCAGTATTTT.

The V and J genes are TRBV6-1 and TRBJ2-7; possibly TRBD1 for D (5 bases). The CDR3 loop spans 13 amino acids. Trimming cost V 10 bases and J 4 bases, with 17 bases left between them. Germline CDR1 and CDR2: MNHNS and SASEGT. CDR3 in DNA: TGTGCCACCCGCTCCTTGACAGCGTACGAGCAGTACTTC. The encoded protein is CATRSLTAYEQYF.